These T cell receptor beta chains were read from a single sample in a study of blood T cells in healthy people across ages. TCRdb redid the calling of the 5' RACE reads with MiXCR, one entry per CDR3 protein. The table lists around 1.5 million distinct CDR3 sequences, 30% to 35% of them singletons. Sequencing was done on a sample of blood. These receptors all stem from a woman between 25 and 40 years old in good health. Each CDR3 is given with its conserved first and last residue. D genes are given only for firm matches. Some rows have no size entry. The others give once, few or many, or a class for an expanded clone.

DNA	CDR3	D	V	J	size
TGCGCCAGCAGCTTGGCTGGGGGTAGCGACCCGATTCTCACAGATACGCAGTATTTT	CASSLAGGSDPILTDTQYF	.	TRBV5-1	TRBJ2-3	.
TGTGCCAGCAGTGGCCCGAGGGAAACCAAAAACATTCAGTACTTC	CASSGPRETKNIQYF	.	TRBV6-1	TRBJ2-4	.
TGCGCCAGCAGCTTGGAACATCGAAATCAGCCCCAGCATTTT	CASSLEHRNQPQHF	.	TRBV5-1	TRBJ1-5	.
TGCACCAGCAGCCAAGAGCCCATCGCAGCTTATAGCAATCAGCCCCAGCATTTT	CTSSQEPIAAYSNQPQHF	.	TRBV4-1	TRBJ1-5	.
TGTGCCAGCAGCCCCAGGACTGGAAACTCCTACAATGAGCAGTTCTTC	CASSPRTGNSYNEQFF	.	TRBV9	TRBJ2-1	once
TGTGCCAGCAGTTCCACCGGGAGTGTCAGGTCAGGTGAGCAGTTCTTC	CASSSTGSVRSGEQFF	.	TRBV12-3/TRBV12-4	TRBJ2-1	many
TGTGCCAGCAGCTCCCGGGACAGGGGAGGGAGCACAGATACGCGGTATTTT	CASSSRDRGGSTDTRYF	TRBD1	TRBV13	TRBJ2-3	.
TGTGCCAGCAGTGCGGGGGCGCTTTCCTACAATGAGCAGTTCTTC	CASSAGALSYNEQFF	.	TRBV2	TRBJ2-1	few
TGTGCCATCAGTGACCAACTAGCGGGAGTTTCCTACGAGCAGTACTTC	CAISDQLAGVSYEQYF	TRBD2	TRBV10-3	TRBJ2-7	.
TGCAGTGCTAGTTGGCCGAGGGGAACAAACACTGAAGCTTTCTTT	CSASWPRGTNTEAFF	.	TRBV20-1	TRBJ1-1	.
TGCAGTGCTGTCCCCCCGGGGACTAGCGGGGGGGTGGCAGATACGCAGTATTTT	CSAVPPGTSGGVADTQYF	TRBD2	TRBV20-1	TRBJ2-3	few
TGTGCCACCAGTGATTCTACCGGGACTAGCGGTTGGGAGCAGTTCTTC	CATSDSTGTSGWEQFF	TRBD2	TRBV24-1	TRBJ2-1	few
TGTGCCAGCAGTTACTCCATTTCCTCCGAGCAGTACTTC	CASSYSISSEQYF	.	TRBV6-2/TRBV6-3	TRBJ2-7	.
TGTGCCGGCAGGGAGGCGGGAAAGTCCTACGAGCAGTACTTC	CAGREAGKSYEQYF	.	TRBV25-1	TRBJ2-7	.
TGTGCCAGCACCGTTGTTAGCGGGGGGCCAACAGAGACCCAGTACTTC	CASTVVSGGPTETQYF	TRBD2	TRBV2	TRBJ2-5	.
TGCAGTGCTCCCTCCTACAACCGCGCCCAGCATTTT	CSAPSYNRAQHF	.	TRBV20-1	TRBJ1-5	.
TGTGCCAGCAGTTCCTCGGTTACAGATACGCAGTATTTT	CASSSSVTDTQYF	.	TRBV27	TRBJ2-3	.
TGTGCCGGCAGCATAGGACTAGCGGGATCCTACGAGCAGTACTTC	CAGSIGLAGSYEQYF	TRBD2	TRBV5-5	TRBJ2-7	.
TGTGCCAGCAGTTCCTGGGGAGGAGCCGGGGAGCTGTTTTTT	CASSSWGGAGELFF	.	TRBV5-6	TRBJ2-2	.
TGTGCCAGCAGTTCTATGCTAAGTAGGGCAGATACGCAGTATTTT	CASSSMLSRADTQYF	.	TRBV27	TRBJ2-3	few
TGTGCCAGCAGCTCGGATAATAAAGAGACCCAGTACTTC	CASSSDNKETQYF	.	TRBV7-6	TRBJ2-5	.
TGTGCCAGCAGTTTGGGGTGGGGACACGAGCAGTACTTC	CASSLGWGHEQYF	.	TRBV27	TRBJ2-7	.
TGTGCCAGCAGCCCAGAGCCCAACCTAGGGACTGAAGCTTTCTTT	CASSPEPNLGTEAFF	.	TRBV7-6	TRBJ1-1	.
TGTGCCAGCAGCTATCCCCGAGGGGGCCAGACTAATTATGGCTACACCTTC	CASSYPRGGQTNYGYTF	TRBD1	TRBV7-8	TRBJ1-2	.
TGTGCCAGCAGCCCACGACAGAACTTTGAGCAGTACTTC	CASSPRQNFEQYF	.	TRBV7-9	TRBJ2-7	few
TGCAGTGCGATGCGGGGGGAAGAGACCCAGTACTTC	CSAMRGEETQYF	TRBD2	TRBV20-1	TRBJ2-5	.
TGCAGTTGGGTAGCGGGGGGGCCCCTTGAGCAGTTCTTC	CSWVAGGPLEQFF	TRBD2	TRBV20-1	TRBJ2-1	.